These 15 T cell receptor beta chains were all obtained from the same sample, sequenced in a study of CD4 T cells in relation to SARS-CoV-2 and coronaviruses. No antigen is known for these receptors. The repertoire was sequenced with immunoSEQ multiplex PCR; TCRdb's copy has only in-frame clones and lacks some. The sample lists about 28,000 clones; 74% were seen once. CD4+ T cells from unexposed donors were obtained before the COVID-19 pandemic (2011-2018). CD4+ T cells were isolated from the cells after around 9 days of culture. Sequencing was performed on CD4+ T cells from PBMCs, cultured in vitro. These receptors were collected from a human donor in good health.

The CDR3 here is CASSLETSGGARQETQYF. CDR3 in DNA: TGTGCCAGCAGCTTAGAAACCAGCGGGGGGGCGAGGCAAGAGACCCAGTACTTC. The V call is TRBV7-2, the J call TRBJ2-5; 10 bases are shared with TRBD2. Germline V gene data show CDR1 as SGHTA and CDR2 as FQGNSA. Trimming cost V 1 base and J 2 bases; bases outside gene matches: 10. The length of the CDR3 is 18 residues.

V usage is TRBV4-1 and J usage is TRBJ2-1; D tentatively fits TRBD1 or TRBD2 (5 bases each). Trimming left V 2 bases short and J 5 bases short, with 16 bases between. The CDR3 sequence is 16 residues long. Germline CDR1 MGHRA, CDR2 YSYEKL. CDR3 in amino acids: CASSQIFGTNHNEQFF. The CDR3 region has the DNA TGCGCCAGCAGCCAAATTTTCGGGACCAACCACAATGAGCAGTTCTTC.

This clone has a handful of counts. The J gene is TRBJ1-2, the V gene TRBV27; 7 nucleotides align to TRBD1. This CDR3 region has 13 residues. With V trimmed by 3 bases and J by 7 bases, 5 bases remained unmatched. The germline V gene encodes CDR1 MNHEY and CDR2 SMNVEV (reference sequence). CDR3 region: CASSFNDRAGYTF. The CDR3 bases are TGTGCCAGCAGTTTTAATGACAGGGCTGGCTACACCTTC.

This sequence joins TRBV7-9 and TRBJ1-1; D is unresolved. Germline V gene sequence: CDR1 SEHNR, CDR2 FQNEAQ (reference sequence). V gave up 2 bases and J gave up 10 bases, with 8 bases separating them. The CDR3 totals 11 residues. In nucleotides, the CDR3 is TGTGCCAGCAGCTTAATTTGGGGAGCTTTCTTT. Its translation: CASSLIWGAFF. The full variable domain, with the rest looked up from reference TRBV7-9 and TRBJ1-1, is DTGVSQNPRHKITKRGQNVTFRCDPISEHNRLYWYRQTLGQGPEFLTYFQNEAQLEKSRLLSDRFSAERPKGSFSTLEIQRTEQGDSAMYLCASSLIWGAFFGQGTRLTVV.

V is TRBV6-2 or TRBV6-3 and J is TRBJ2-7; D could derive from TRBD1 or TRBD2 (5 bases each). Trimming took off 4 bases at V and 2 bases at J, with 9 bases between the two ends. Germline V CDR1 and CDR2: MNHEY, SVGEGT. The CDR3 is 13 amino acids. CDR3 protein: CASSSGGTYEQYF. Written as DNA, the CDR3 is TGTGCCAGCAGTTCTGGGGGAACCTACGAGCAGTACTTC.

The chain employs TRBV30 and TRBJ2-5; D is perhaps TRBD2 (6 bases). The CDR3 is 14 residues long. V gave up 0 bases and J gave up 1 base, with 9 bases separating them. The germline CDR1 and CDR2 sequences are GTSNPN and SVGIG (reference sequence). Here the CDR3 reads CAWSVRGVQETQYF. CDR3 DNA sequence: TGTGCCTGGAGTGTACGCGGGGTCCAAGAGACCCAGTACTTC.

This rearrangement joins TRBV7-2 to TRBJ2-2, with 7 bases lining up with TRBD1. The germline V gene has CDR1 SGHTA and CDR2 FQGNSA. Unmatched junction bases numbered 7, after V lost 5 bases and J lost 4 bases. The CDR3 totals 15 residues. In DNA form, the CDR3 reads TGTGCCAGCAGCCTCACAGGGGTAGTCACCGGGGAGCTGTTTTTT. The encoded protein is CASSLTGVVTGELFF.

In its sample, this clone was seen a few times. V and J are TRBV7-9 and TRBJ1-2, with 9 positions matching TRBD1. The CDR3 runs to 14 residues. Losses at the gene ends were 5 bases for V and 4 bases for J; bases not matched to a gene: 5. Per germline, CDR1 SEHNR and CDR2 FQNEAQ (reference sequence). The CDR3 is CASSLGQGTYGYTF. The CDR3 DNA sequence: TGTGCCAGCAGCCTCGGACAGGGGACCTATGGCTACACCTTC.

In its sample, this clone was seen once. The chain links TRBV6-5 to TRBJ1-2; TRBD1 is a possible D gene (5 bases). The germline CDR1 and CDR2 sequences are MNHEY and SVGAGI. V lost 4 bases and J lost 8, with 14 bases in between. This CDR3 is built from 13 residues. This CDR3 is CASSFASGRGYTF. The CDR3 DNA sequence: TGTGCCAGCAGTTTCGCCTCGGGGCGAGGCTACACCTTC.

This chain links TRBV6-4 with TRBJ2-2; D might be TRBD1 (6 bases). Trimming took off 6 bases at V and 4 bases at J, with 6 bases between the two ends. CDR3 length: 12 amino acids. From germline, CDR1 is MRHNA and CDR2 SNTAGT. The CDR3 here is CASSRGTGELFF. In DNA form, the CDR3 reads TGTGCCAGCAGCAGGGGCACCGGGGAGCTGTTTTTT.

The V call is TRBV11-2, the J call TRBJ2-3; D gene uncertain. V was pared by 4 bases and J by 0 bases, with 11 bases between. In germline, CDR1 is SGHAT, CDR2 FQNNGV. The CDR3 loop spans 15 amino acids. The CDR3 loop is CASSSHASSTDTQYF. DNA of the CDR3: TGTGCCAGCAGCTCGCACGCGTCTAGCACAGATACGCAGTATTTT.

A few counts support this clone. In nucleotides, the CDR3 is TGTGCCAGCAGCCGAGAGACTAGCGGGGGGAGCATTCAGTACTTC. Protein: CASSRETSGGSIQYF. The chain is built from TRBV3-1 (or the pseudogene TRBV3-2) and TRBJ2-4, with 13 bases aligning to TRBD2. Unmatched junction bases numbered 6, after V lost 4 bases and J lost 9 bases. CDR3 length equals 15 residues. Germline V gives CDR1 LGHDT, CDR2 YNNKEL (reference sequence).

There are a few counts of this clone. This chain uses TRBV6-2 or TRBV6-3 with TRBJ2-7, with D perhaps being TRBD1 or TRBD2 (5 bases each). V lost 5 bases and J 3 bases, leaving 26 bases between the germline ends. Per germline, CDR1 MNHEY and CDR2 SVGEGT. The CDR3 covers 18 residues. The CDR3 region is CASSAPILGTPGSYEQYF. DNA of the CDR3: TGTGCCAGCAGTGCACCAATCCTCGGGACCCCAGGTAGCTACGAGCAGTACTTC.

The CDR3 sequence: CAISERGGSDSPLHF. Here the CDR3 DNA reads TGTGCCATCAGTGAGAGGGGGGGCTCGGATTCACCCCTCCACTTT. The rearrangement uses TRBV10-3 and TRBJ1-6, with a weak D call TRBD1 (6 bases). Germline V CDR1 and CDR2: ENHRY, SYGVKD. The CDR3 is 15 residues long. V lost 2 bases, J lost 8 bases, and 13 bases lay in between.

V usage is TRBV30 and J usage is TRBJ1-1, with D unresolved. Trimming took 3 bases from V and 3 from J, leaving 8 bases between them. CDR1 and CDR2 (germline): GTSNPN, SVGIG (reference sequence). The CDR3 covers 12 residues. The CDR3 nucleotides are TGTGCCTGGAGCCGGGTGGACACTGAAGCTTTCTTT. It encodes CAWSRVDTEAFF.